These T cell receptor beta chains were read from a single sample in a study of follicular helper T cells after annual influenza vaccination. Only in-frame clones appear in the TCRdb table, and some are missing; sequencing was by immunoSEQ multiplex PCR. The table shows over 700 clones, with about 69% occurring only once. The sequences come from CXCR5+ CD38+ circulating T follicular helper cells from blood, collected 7 days after influenza vaccination. The receptors originated from an adult who received the influenza vaccine. CDR3s include the opening cysteine and the closing phenylalanine or tryptophan. The D gene is left open where the match is weak.

TRBJ2-7	TRBV15	-	CASGWAKYEQYF
TRBJ2-7	TRBV7-3	-	CASSVTGSRNEQYF
TRBJ2-2	TRBV6-1	-	CASSEIPGTTGELFF
TRBJ1-2	TRBV4-2	-	CASSQESRANYGYTF
TRBJ2-3	TRBV5-4	TRBD1	CASSSDRGRVDTQYF
TRBJ1-2	TRBV6-5	-	CASSGIEESVGYTF
TRBJ2-2	TRBV6-4	-	CASSASRGGGNTGELFF
TRBJ2-1	TRBV14	-	CASSQFTGPILEQFF
TRBJ1-2	TRBV6-1	-	CASSENWGQNYGYTF
TRBJ2-2	TRBV5-1	TRBD2	CASSPKSGGADGELFF
TRBJ2-1	TRBV21-1	-	CASSKKASYNEQFF
TRBJ1-5	TRBV28	-	CASSPTNQGQPQHF
TRBJ1-1	TRBV7-3	-	CASSLGWGVEAFF
TRBJ1-5	TRBV6-1	TRBD1	CASSGGTAPGPQHF
TRBJ1-5	TRBV29-1	-	CSVAGSSGNQPQHF
TRBJ1-2	TRBV11-3	-	CASTFGGSNGYTF
TRBJ2-7	TRBV7-9	-	CASSLDAAYEQYF
TRBJ1-5	TRBV27	-	CASSSSLRNQPQHF
TRBJ1-2	TRBV7-2	-	CASSPGRHYGYTF
TRBJ2-5	TRBV18	TRBD1	CASSPPPGQGLQTQYF
TRBJ2-1	TRBV4-2	-	CASSQDLGRAEQFF
TRBJ2-3	TRBV6-5	-	CASSPPGGVSTQYF
TRBJ1-1	TRBV5-1	TRBD1	CASSQGGGTEAFF
TRBJ2-4	TRBV7-2	TRBD1	CASSLAGRDRGLNIQYF
TRBJ1-1	TRBV7-9	TRBD1	CASSPTGAGGAFF
TRBJ1-6	TRBV7-2	TRBD1	CASSFADRGFSPLHF
TRBJ2-4	TRBV19	TRBD2	CASSAGLAGEPLAKNIQYF
TRBJ1-5	TRBV2	-	CASSVGGDSQPQHF
TRBJ2-3	TRBV6-1	-	CARGAGAHTDTQYF
TRBJ2-7	TRBV2	TRBD2	CASTGRAADEQYF
TRBJ2-3	TRBV5-1	TRBD1	CASSPPGQGARRATQYF
TRBJ2-2	TRBV7-8	-	CASSPLTGTGELFF
TRBJ2-7	TRBV15	-	CATSEGGRGRDEQYF
TRBJ1-3	TRBV6-5	-	CASSPTGSRGNTIYF
TRBJ1-5	TRBV7-2	-	CASSQGRDQPQHF
TRBJ2-3	TRBV25-1	TRBD1	CASRIGGLTDTQYF
TRBJ2-1	TRBV6-4	TRBD2	CASRRVASGGDYNEQFF
TRBJ1-1	TRBV19	TRBD1	CASRDRGRGTEAFF
TRBJ2-1	TRBV6-5	-	CASSYSIRPVGHEQFF
TRBJ1-5	TRBV6-1	TRBD1	CASRGDRGNQPQHF
TRBJ2-3	TRBV7-3	-	CASSTQGRGTDTQYF
TRBJ1-2	TRBV5-4	-	CASRGSNYGYTF
TRBJ1-1	TRBV18	-	CASSLDVMNTEAFF
TRBJ1-6	TRBV5-1	TRBD1	CASSDLDRGNSPLHF
TRBJ1-2	TRBV19	-	CASSTGGAGRVWSYTF
TRBJ1-2	TRBV18	-	CASSRDAKNYGYTF
TRBJ2-3	TRBV7-3	-	CASSLGLGSDTQYF
TRBJ2-5	TRBV19	TRBD2	CASNAGGETQYF
TRBJ1-2	TRBV7-2	-	CASSLERAYGYTF
TRBJ1-5	TRBV12-1	-	CASTSLRDWNQPQHF
TRBJ1-1	TRBV7-2	TRBD1	CASSLGQGSTEAFF
TRBJ1-5	TRBV10-3	-	CAISGEGSNQPQHF
TRBJ1-1	TRBV7-2	-	CASSHAGRQNTEAFF
TRBJ2-7	TRBV2	-	CASSEGVYEQYF